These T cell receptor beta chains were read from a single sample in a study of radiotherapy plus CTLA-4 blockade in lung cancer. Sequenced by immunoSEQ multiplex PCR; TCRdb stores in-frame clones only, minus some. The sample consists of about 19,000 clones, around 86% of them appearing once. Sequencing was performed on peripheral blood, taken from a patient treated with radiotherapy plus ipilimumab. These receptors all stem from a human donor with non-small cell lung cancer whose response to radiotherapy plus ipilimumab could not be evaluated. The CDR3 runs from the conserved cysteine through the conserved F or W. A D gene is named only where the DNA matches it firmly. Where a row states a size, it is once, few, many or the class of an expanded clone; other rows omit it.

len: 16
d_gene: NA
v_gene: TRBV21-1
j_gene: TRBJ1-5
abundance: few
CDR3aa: CASSKNGQGRNQPQHF
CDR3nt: TGTGCCAGCAGCAAAAATGGACAGGGCCGGAATCAGCCCCAGCATTTT

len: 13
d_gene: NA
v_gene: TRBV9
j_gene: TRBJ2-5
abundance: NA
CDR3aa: CASSVAIQETQYF
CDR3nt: TGTGCCAGCAGCGTAGCTATCCAAGAGACCCAGTACTTC

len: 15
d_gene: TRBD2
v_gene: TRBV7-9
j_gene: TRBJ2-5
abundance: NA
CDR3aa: CASSWGTSGGETQYF
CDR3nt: TGTGCCAGCAGCTGGGGGACTAGCGGTGGAGAGACCCAGTACTTC

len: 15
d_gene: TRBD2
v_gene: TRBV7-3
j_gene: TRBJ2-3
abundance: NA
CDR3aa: CASSFSAGNADTQYF
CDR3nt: TGTGCCAGCAGCTTCTCAGCGGGAAACGCAGATACGCAGTATTTT

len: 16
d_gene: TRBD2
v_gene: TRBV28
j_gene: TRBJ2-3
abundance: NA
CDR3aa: CASSLRAGGRADTQYF
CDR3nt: TGTGCCAGCAGTTTACGCGCGGGAGGTAGGGCAGATACGCAGTATTTT

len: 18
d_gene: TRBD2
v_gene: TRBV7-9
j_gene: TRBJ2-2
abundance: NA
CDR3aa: CASSLGTSGNVNTGELFF
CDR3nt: TGTGCCAGCAGCCTAGGGACTAGCGGGAATGTGAACACCGGGGAGCTGTTTTTT

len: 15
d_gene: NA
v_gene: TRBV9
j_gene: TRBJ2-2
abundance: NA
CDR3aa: CASSAGGSNTGELFF
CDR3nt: TGTGCCAGCAGCGCGGGCGGGTCTAACACCGGGGAGCTGTTTTTT

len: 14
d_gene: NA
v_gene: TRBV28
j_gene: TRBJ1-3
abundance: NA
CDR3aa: CASSPGGFKNTIYF
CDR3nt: TGTGCCAGCAGCCCCGGGGGATTCAAGAACACCATATATTTT

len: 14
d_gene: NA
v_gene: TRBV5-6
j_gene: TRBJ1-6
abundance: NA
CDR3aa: CASSRGSYNSPLHF
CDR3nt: TGTGCCAGCAGCCGAGGCTCCTATAATTCACCCCTCCACTTT

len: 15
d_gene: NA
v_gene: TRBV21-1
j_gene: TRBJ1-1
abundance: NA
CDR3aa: CASSKVGKTNTEAFF
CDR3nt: TGTGCCAGCAGCAAAGTCGGGAAGACCAACACTGAAGCTTTCTTT

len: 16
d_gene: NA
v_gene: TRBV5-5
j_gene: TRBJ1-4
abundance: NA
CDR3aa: CASSLQGSRPNEKLFF
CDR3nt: TGTGCCAGCAGCTTGCAGGGTTCCCGCCCTAATGAAAAACTGTTTTTT

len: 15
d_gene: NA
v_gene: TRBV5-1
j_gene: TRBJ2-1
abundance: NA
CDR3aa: CASSLAVENYNEQFF
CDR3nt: TGCGCCAGCAGCTTGGCCGTAGAAAACTACAATGAGCAGTTCTTC

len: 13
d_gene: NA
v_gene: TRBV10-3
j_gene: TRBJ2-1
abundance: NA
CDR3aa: CAIRQGRGDEQFF
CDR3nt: TGTGCCATCAGACAGGGCAGGGGGGATGAGCAGTTCTTC

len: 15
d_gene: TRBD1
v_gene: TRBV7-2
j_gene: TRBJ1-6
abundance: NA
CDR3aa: CASSLVGQGMTPLHF
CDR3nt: TGTGCCAGCAGCTTGGTAGGACAGGGTATGACACCCCTCCACTTT

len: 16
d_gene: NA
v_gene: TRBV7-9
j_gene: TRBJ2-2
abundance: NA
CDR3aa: CASSPATNRGTGELFF
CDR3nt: TGTGCCAGCAGCCCGGCGACTAACCGGGGCACCGGGGAGCTGTTTTTT

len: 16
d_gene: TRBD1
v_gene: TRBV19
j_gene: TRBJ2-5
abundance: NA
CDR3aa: CASSIVSGTGFGTQYF
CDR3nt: TGTGCCAGTAGTATAGTATCCGGGACAGGGTTCGGGACCCAGTACTTC

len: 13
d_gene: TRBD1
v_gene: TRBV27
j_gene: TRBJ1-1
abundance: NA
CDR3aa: CASSTGVNTEAFF
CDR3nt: TGTGCCAGTAGTACAGGGGTGAACACTGAAGCTTTCTTT

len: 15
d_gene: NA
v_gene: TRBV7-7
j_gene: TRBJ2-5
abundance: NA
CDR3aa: CASIDNSGPQETQYF
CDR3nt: TGTGCTAGCATCGATAACTCAGGTCCCCAAGAGACCCAGTACTTC

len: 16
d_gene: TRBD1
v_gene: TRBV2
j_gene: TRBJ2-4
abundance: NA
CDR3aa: CASSATGGFTKNIQYF
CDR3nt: TGTGCCAGCAGTGCTACAGGGGGCTTTACCAAAAACATTCAGTACTTC

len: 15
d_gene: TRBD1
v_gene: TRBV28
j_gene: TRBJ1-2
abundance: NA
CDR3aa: CASRERQGSYYGYTF
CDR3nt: TGTGCCAGCAGGGAACGACAGGGGTCCTACTATGGCTACACCTTC

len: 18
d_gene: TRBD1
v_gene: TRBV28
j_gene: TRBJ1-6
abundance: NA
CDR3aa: CASSLLDRVGLSSSPLHF
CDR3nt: TGTGCCAGCAGTTTATTGGACAGGGTCGGCCTCTCCAGCTCACCCCTCCACTTT

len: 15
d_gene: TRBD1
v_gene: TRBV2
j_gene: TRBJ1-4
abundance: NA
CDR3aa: CASSGYGTGGEKLFF
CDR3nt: TGTGCCAGCAGTGGCTATGGGACAGGGGGTGAAAAACTGTTTTTT

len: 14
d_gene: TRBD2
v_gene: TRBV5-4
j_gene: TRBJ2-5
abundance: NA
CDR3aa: CASSLKRGEETQYF
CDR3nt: TGTGCCAGCAGCTTGAAGCGGGGGGAAGAGACCCAGTACTTC

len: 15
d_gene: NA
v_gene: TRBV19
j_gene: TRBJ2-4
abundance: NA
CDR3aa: CASSASDLAKNIQYF
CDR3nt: TGTGCCAGTAGTGCGTCCGATCTAGCCAAAAACATTCAGTACTTC

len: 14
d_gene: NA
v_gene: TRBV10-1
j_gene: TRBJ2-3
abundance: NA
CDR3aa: CASSESSLEDTQYF
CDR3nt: TGCGCCAGCAGTGAGTCGAGTCTAGAGGATACGCAGTATTTT

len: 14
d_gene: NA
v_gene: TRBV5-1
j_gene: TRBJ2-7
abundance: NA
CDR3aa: CASSLDGQTYEQYF
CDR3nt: TGCGCCAGCAGCTTGGATGGACAGACCTACGAGCAGTACTTC

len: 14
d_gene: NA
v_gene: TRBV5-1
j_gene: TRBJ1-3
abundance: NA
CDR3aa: CASSLGGGGNTIYF
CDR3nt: TGCGCCAGCAGCTTGGGGGGAGGTGGAAACACCATATATTTT

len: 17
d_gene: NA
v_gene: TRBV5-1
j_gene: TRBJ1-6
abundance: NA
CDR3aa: CASSLAGGRAPNSPLHF
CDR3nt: TGCGCCAGCAGCTTGGCCGGGGGAAGGGCCCCTAATTCACCCCTCCACTTT

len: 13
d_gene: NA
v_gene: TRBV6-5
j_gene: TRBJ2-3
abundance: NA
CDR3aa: CASSYSRADTQYF
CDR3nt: TGTGCCAGCAGTTACTCGAGAGCAGATACGCAGTATTTT

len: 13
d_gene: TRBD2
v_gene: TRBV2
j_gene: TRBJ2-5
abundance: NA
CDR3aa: CASRGLAGETQYF
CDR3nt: TGTGCCAGCCGGGGACTAGCGGGGGAGACCCAGTACTTC

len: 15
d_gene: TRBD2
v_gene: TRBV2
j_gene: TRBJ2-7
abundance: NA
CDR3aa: CASSVTSGRPHEQYF
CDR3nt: TGTGCCAGCAGCGTTACTAGCGGGAGGCCCCACGAGCAGTACTTC

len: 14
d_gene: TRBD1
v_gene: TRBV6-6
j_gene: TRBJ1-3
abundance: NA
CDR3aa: CASSYGTAGNTIYF
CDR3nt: TGTGCCAGCAGTTACGGGACAGCTGGAAACACCATATATTTT

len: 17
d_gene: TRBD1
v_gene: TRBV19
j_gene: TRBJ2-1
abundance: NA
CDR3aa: CASSTRDRGSSYNEQFF
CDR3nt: TGTGCCAGTAGTACCCGGGACAGGGGAAGCTCCTACAATGAGCAGTTCTTC

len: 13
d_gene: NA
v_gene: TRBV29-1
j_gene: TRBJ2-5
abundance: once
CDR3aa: CSVEPRAYETQYF
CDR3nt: TGCAGCGTTGAACCGCGCGCATATGAGACCCAGTACTTC

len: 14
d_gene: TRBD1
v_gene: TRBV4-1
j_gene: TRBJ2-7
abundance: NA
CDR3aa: CASSLGQARDEQYF
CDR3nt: TGCGCCAGCAGCCTTGGACAGGCGAGGGACGAGCAGTACTTC

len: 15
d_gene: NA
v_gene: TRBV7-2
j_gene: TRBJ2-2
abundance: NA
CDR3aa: CASSTRRLNTGELFF
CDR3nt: TGTGCCAGCAGCACCCGGCGACTGAACACCGGGGAGCTGTTTTTT

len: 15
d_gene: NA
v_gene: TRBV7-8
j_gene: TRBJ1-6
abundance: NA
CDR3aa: CASSLVGGTNSPLHF
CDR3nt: TGTGCCAGCAGCTTAGTTGGAGGGACCAATTCACCCCTCCACTTT

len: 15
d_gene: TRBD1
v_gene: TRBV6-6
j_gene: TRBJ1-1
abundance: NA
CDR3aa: CASSYPGTGDTEAFF
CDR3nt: TGTGCCAGCAGTTACCCCGGGACAGGGGACACTGAAGCTTTCTTT

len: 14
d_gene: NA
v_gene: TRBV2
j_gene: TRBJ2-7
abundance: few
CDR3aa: CASTLTMSGRSKDF
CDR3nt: TGTGCCAGCACCTTGACTATGAGCGGGCGTTCAAAAGACTTC

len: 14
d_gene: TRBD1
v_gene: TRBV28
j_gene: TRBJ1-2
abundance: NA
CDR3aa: CASSIPGQTYGYTF
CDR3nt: TGTGCCAGCAGTATACCGGGACAGACCTATGGCTACACCTTC

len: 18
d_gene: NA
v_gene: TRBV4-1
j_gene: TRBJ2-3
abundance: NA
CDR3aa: CASSFGGVGGRETDTQYF
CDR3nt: TGCGCCAGCAGCTTCGGCGGAGTTGGGGGACGGGAGACAGATACGCAGTATTTT

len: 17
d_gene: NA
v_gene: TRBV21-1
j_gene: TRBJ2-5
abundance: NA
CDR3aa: CASSRHRGQAPQETQYF
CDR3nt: TGTGCCAGCAGCCGTCACCGCGGACAGGCCCCTCAAGAGACCCAGTACTTC

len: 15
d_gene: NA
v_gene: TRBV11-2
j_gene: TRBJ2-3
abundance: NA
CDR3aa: CASSTQNRATDTQYF
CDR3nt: TGTGCCAGCAGCACACAAAACAGGGCCACAGATACGCAGTATTTT

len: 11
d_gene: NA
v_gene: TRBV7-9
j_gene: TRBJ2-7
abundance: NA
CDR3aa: CASSLRYEQYF
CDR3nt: TGTGCCAGCAGCCTCCGGTACGAGCAGTACTTC

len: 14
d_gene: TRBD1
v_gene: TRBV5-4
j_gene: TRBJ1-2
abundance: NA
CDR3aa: CASSRDRANYGYTF
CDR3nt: TGTGCCAGCAGCCGGGACAGGGCTAACTATGGCTACACCTTC

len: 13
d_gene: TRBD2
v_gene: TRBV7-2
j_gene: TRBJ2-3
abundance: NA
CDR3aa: CASSLGERGPRYF
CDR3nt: TGTGCCAGCAGCTTAGGGGAGCGGGGCCCTCGGTATTTT

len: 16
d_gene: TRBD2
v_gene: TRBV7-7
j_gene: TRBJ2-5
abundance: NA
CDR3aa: CASSLGGGLGWETQYF
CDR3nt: TGTGCTAGCAGCCTGGGAGGAGGACTAGGGTGGGAGACCCAGTACTTC

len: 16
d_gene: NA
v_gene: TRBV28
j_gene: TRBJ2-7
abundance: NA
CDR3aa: CASSLRGRMLSYEQYF
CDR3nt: TGTGCCAGCAGTTTAAGGGGCAGAATGCTCTCCTACGAGCAGTACTTC

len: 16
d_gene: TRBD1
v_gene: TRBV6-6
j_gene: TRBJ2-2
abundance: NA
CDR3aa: CASSGYGTVNTGELFF
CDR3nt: TGTGCCAGCAGCGGATATGGGACAGTGAACACCGGGGAGCTGTTTTTT

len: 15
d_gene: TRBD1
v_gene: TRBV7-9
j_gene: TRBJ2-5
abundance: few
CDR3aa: CASSLGQGYRQTQYF
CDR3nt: TGTGCCAGCAGCTTAGGACAGGGATACCGGCAGACCCAGTACTTC

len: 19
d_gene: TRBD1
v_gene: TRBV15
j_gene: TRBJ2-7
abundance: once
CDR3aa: CATRTKVPQPGQGDYEQYF
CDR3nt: TGTGCCACCCGAACTAAAGTCCCACAACCGGGACAGGGAGACTACGAGCAGTACTTC

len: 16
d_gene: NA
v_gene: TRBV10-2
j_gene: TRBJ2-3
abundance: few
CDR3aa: CASSQGGSGGTDTQYF
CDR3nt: TGCGCCAGCAGTCAGGGGGGATCGGGGGGGACAGATACGCAGTATTTT

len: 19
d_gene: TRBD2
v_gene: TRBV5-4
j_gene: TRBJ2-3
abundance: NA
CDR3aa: CASSLEIGGGAGAPNTQYF
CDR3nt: TGTGCCAGCAGCTTGGAGATAGGAGGTGGAGCGGGGGCCCCGAATACGCAGTATTTT

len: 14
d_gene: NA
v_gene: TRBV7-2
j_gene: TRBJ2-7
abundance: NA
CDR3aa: CASSLAEGLWEQYF
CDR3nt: TGTGCCAGCAGCTTAGCGGAGGGCCTTTGGGAGCAGTACTTC

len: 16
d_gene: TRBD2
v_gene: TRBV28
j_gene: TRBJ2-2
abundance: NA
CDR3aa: CASSPLAGVVTGELFF
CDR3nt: TGTGCCAGCAGTCCCTTAGCGGGAGTTGTTACCGGGGAGCTGTTTTTT

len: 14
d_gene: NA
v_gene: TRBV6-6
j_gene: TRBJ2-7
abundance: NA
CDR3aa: CASSPSRSSYEQYF
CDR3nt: TGTGCCAGCAGCCCCTCGAGGAGCTCCTACGAGCAGTACTTC

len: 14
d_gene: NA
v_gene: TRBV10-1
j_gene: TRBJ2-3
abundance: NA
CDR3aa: CASRGSTSTDTQYF
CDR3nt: TGCGCCAGTCGGGGGTCTACTAGCACAGATACGCAGTATTTT